One TCR beta chain is described in this entry. The source of the sample is a study of technical replicates of blood from a handful of donors. Sequencing was performed with immunoSEQ multiplex PCR; in TCRdb, only in-frame clones are kept and a portion is missing. Of tens of thousands of clones detected, roughly 93% appear once; the ten largest clones hold 0.2% to 0.25%. Germline CDR1 reads MDHEN; CDR2 reads SYDVKM. V dropped 2 bases and J dropped 8 bases, with 9 bases sitting between them. This CDR3 comprises 13 residues. Sequencing was carried out using T cells isolated from PBMCs. The origin of this receptor is a human donor in good health. The J gene is TRBJ1-4, the V gene TRBV28; D gene ambiguous. Written as DNA, the CDR3 is TGTGCCAGCAGTTTAATGCAGCGGGAAAAACTGTTTTTT. Translated: CASSLMQREKLFF.